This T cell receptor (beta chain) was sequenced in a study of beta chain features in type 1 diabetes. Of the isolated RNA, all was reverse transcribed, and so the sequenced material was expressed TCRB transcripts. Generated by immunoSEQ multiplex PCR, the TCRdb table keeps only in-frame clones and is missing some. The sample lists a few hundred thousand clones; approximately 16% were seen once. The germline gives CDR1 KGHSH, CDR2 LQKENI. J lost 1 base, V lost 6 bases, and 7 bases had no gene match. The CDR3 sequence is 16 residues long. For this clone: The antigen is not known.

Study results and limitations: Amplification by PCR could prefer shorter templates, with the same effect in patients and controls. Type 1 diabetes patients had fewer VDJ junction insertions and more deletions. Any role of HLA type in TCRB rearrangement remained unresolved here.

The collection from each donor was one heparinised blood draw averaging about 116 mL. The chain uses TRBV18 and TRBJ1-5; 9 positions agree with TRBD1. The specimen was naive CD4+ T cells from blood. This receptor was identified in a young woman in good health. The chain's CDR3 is CASSDLGTGSNQPQHF. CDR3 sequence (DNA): TGTGCCAGCTCCGACCTGGGGACAGGGAGCAATCAGCCCCAGCATTTT.